This is a list of T cell receptor beta chains from one sample in a study of cytomegalovirus exposure and HLA in healthy donors. Sequencing was performed with immunoSEQ multiplex PCR; in TCRdb, only in-frame clones are kept and a portion is missing. The top ten hold around 1.6% of the sample, which has approximately 150,000 clones, over 60% seen once. The sequenced sample consisted of PBMCs. The receptors were gathered from a woman younger than 45 in good health and CMV-seronegative. Each CDR3 is given with its conserved first and last residue. A D gene is named only where the DNA matches it firmly. Where a row states a size, it is once, few, many or the class of an expanded clone; other rows omit it.

TRBJ2-7 TRBD2 . TRBV29-1 CSVEAPGLAFRQYF TGCAGCGTTGAAGCCCCGGGACTAGCTTTTCGTCAGTACTTC
TRBJ2-2 TRBD1 . TRBV5-1 CASSHAPGTGGYGELFF TGCGCCAGCAGTCACGCTCCCGGGACAGGGGGCTACGGGGAGCTGTTTTTT
TRBJ1-1 TRBD1 . TRBV6-1 CASSRGGRSTEAFF TGTGCCAGCAGTCGAGGGGGCCGGAGCACTGAAGCTTTCTTT
TRBJ2-2 TRBD1 . TRBV6-6 CASSNPGQGNTGELFF TGTGCCAGCAGTAACCCGGGACAGGGAAACACCGGGGAGCTGTTTTTT
TRBJ1-5 . once TRBV19 CASKRTGDQPQHF TGTGCCAGTAAGAGGACCGGGGATCAGCCCCAGCATTTT
TRBJ1-1 TRBD1 . TRBV5-4 CASSRGQGPRMGTEAFF TGTGCCAGCAGCAGGGGACAGGGGCCCCGTATGGGCACTGAAGCTTTCTTT
TRBJ2-7 TRBD1 . TRBV5-1 CASSSQTGSILYEQYF TGCGCCAGCAGCTCCCAGACAGGGTCAATCCTCTACGAGCAGTACTTC
TRBJ2-1 TRBD2 . TRBV19 CASSNRGVGGEQFF TGTGCCAGTAGTAACCGGGGGGTGGGAGGCGAGCAGTTCTTC
TRBJ2-7 . few TRBV29-1 CSVVPGSGSYEQYF TGCAGCGTTGTTCCCGGTAGCGGCTCCTACGAGCAGTACTTC
TRBJ2-7 TRBD2 . TRBV27 CASSFFRTSGRGNEQYF TGTGCCAGCAGTTTCTTCCGGACTAGCGGGAGGGGAAACGAGCAGTACTTC
TRBJ2-3 . few TRBV6-4 CASSPGVSTDTQYF TGTGCCAGCAGTCCAGGGGTTAGCACAGATACGCAGTATTTT
TRBJ1-2 TRBD1 . TRBV9 CASSVVIRDRVKNGYTF TGTGCCAGCAGCGTAGTCATACGGGACAGGGTGAAGAATGGCTACACCTTC
TRBJ2-7 . . TRBV4-1 CASSQSGDNEQYF TGCGCCAGCAGCCAATCAGGGGACAACGAGCAGTACTTC
TRBJ2-7 TRBD1 . TRBV7-2 CASSPRTGAYEQYF TGTGCCAGCAGCCCCCGGACAGGAGCCTACGAGCAGTACTTC
TRBJ2-5 TRBD1 . TRBV5-6 CASSLLTGQETQYF TGTGCCAGCAGCTTGTTGACAGGGCAAGAGACCCAGTACTTC
TRBJ1-2 . . TRBV5-1 CASSSTSGGGYGYTF TGCGCCAGCAGTTCCACTTCGGGGGGCGGCTATGGCTACACCTTC
TRBJ2-1 . few TRBV28 CASTSAEAKRYNEQFF TGTGCCAGCACTAGCGCCGAGGCAAAACGATACAATGAGCAGTTCTTC
TRBJ2-5 . . TRBV7-3 CASSLMGAGEETQYF TGTGCCAGCAGCTTAATGGGGGCAGGAGAAGAGACCCAGTACTTC
TRBJ1-6 TRBD1 . TRBV7-2 CASSPQGDSPLHF TGTGCCAGCAGCCCACAGGGGGATTCACCCCTCCACTTT
TRBJ2-1 . . TRBV6-4 CASRERASSYNEQFF TGTGCCAGCAGAGAGCGTGCTAGCTCCTACAATGAGCAGTTCTTC
TRBJ1-2 TRBD1 . TRBV5-1 CASSLGQGGGYTF TGCGCCAGCAGCTTGGGACAGGGAGGAGGCTACACCTTC
TRBJ2-1 TRBD1 few TRBV30 CAGGQSSYNEQFF TGTGCCGGGGGACAGAGCTCCTACAATGAGCAGTTCTTC
TRBJ1-2 TRBD1 . TRBV7-8 CASSRDRGGDGGYTF TGTGCCAGCAGCCGCGACAGGGGGGGAGATGGTGGCTACACCTTC
TRBJ2-1 . . TRBV27 CASSLSVGDFFDEQFF TGTGCCAGCAGTTTATCGGTGGGGGACTTTTTCGATGAGCAGTTCTTC